Below are 27 T cell receptor beta chains sequenced from a single sample in a study of T cell clones after liver transplantation. Measured with immunoSEQ multiplex PCR; TCRdb has only the in-frame clones, and not every one. Among more than 75,000 clones listed, nearly 85% were seen once. Sequences were derived from CD4+ T cells from blood, sampled 45 to 46 months after liver transplant. These receptors originate from a human patient who received a liver transplant. The graft donor may account for some of the T cells.

V and J are TRBV5-4 and TRBJ2-7, with unresolved D. V shed 4 bases and J shed 6 bases, with 14 bases lying between them. Germline V gene data show CDR1 as SGHNT and CDR2 as YYREEE (reference sequence). CDR3 length equals 13 residues. The CDR3 DNA is TGTGCCAGCAGCCAACCCGCTAGTACCGAGCAGTACTTC. Translation gives CASSQPASTEQYF.

V usage is TRBV19 and J usage is TRBJ2-1, with D perhaps matching TRBD1 (5 bases). Germline V gives CDR1 LNHDA, CDR2 SQIVND (reference sequence). The V and J ends lost 3 bases and 3 bases respectively, with 12 bases between them. The CDR3 runs to 15 residues. Written as DNA, the CDR3 is TGTGCCAGTAGTATGGAAAGGGGTATCTACAATGAGCAGTTCTTC. Its translation is CASSMERGIYNEQFF.

The rearrangement links TRBV2 to TRBJ1-1; D gene uncertain. CDR1 and CDR2 from the germline V gene are SNHLY and FYNNEI. The CDR3 totals 13 residues. Trimming left V 4 bases short and J 5 bases short, with 11 bases between. CDR3 sequence (DNA): TGTGCCAGCAGTGGATGGCAGCAAACTGAAGCTTTCTTT. This encodes CASSGWQQTEAFF.

The chain uses TRBV19 and TRBJ2-6; 7 bases fit TRBD1. This CDR3 is built from 15 residues. With V trimmed by 6 bases and J by 2 bases, 4 bases remained unmatched. Germline V gene lookup returns CDR1 LNHDA and CDR2 SQIVND (reference sequence). In DNA form, the CDR3 reads TGTGCCAGTAGAGGGACAGACACTGGGGCCAACGTCCTGACTTTC. This translates into CASRGTDTGANVLTF.

The gene calls are TRBV5-1 and TRBJ2-3; the match to TRBD1 covers 8 bases. CDR1 and CDR2 (germline): SGHRS, YFSETQ. CDR3 length: 16 residues. V lost 6 bases to trimming and J lost 0 bases; unmatched junction nucleotides: 9. CDR3 coding DNA: TGCGCCAGCACAACAGGGGGGCTAACGAGCACAGATACGCAGTATTTT. Its protein product is CASTTGGLTSTDTQYF.

This clone was detected only a few times. The V call is TRBV6-5, the J call TRBJ2-7; TRBD1 might be the D (5 bases). This CDR3 comprises 14 residues. Germline-derived CDR1 and CDR2 are MNHEY and SVGAGI. V was cut by 5 bases and J by 7 bases, with 18 bases left in between. DNA for the CDR3: TGTGCCAGCAGTCGGGTGGCAGGGCTGGGGGAGCAGTACTTC. Its translation is CASSRVAGLGEQYF.

V and J are TRBV6-6 and TRBJ2-7; D might be TRBD1 (6 bases). The CDR3 covers 14 residues. V lost 6 bases and J 3 bases, leaving 15 bases between the germline ends. CDR1 and CDR2 from the germline V gene are MNHNY and SVGAGI (reference sequence). The CDR3 protein is CASSLHRDNYEQYF. In DNA form, the CDR3 reads TGTGCCAGCAGCCTACACCGGGACAACTACGAGCAGTACTTC.

This sequence joins TRBV9 and TRBJ2-1, with a tentative D call TRBD2 (5 bases). V was pared by 0 bases and J by 0 bases, with 10 bases between. This CDR3 region has 16 residues. Per germline, CDR1 SGDLS and CDR2 YYNGEE. CDR3 coding DNA: TGTGCCAGCAGCGTAGATCCGGGGAGCTCCTACAATGAGCAGTTCTTC. This sequence encodes CASSVDPGSSYNEQFF.

The chain links TRBV5-1 to TRBJ2-1; 9 positions match TRBD2. CDR1 is SGHRS and CDR2 is YFSETQ in the germline V gene. CDR3 length: 16 amino acids. Trimming at V came to 4 bases and at J to 4 bases, leaving 9 bases not matched to a gene. CDR3 protein: CASSPTLAGTYNEQFF. The CDR3 DNA is TGCGCCAGCAGCCCGACCCTAGCGGGGACTTACAATGAGCAGTTCTTC.

This chain uses TRBV28 with TRBJ2-6, with D uncertain. The CDR3 is 13 amino acids. Trimming removed 3 bases from V and 12 bases from J, with 12 bases in between. The germline CDR1 and CDR2 sequences are MDHEN and SYDVKM. The DNA of the CDR3 is TGTGCCAGCAGTTTTGGGGTCCCGGGCGTCCTGACTTTC. It yields the protein CASSFGVPGVLTF.

The genes are TRBV20-1 and TRBJ2-5; D gene ambiguous. V lost 6 bases, J lost 5 bases, and 10 bases lay in between. The CDR3 has 11 amino acids. From germline, CDR1 is DFQATT and CDR2 SNEGSKA (reference sequence). Written as DNA, the CDR3 is TGCAGTGCCCAACCCCGGGAGACCCAGTACTTC. Translated, it gives CSAQPRETQYF.

The rearrangement uses TRBV7-9 and TRBJ2-1; D might be TRBD1 or TRBD2, each matching 5 bases. This CDR3 has 13 amino acids. Deletions cut 5 bases from V and 2 bases from J, with 7 bases between. CDR1 and CDR2 from the germline V gene are SEHNR and FQNEAQ (reference sequence). CDR3 amino acids: CASSQGAYNEQFF. The CDR3 DNA reads TGTGCCAGCAGCCAGGGAGCCTACAATGAGCAGTTCTTC.

The chain recombines TRBV6-1 with TRBJ1-2; D is unclear. The V end was cut by 7 bases, the J end by 2 bases, with 17 bases between. The germline CDR1 and CDR2 sequences are MNHNS and SASEGT. The CDR3 is 15 residues long. The CDR3 reads CASNVRWASNYGYTF. In nucleotides, the CDR3 is TGTGCCAGCAATGTAAGGTGGGCCAGCAACTATGGCTACACCTTC.

This chain connects TRBV18 to TRBJ2-2, with 12 bases lining up with TRBD2. This CDR3 has 17 amino acids. Germline lookup yields CDR1 KGHSH and CDR2 LQKENI. Losses at the gene ends were 2 bases for V and 3 bases for J; bases not matched to a gene: 4. This CDR3 is CASSPASGRDYTGELFF. The CDR3 nucleotides are TGTGCCAGCTCACCAGCTAGCGGGAGGGACTACACCGGGGAGCTGTTTTTT.

The chain is built from TRBV5-1 and TRBJ2-7; D gene uncertain. The CDR3 consists of 11 residues. From germline, CDR1 is SGHRS and CDR2 YFSETQ. Trimming took off 5 bases at V and 1 base at J, with 4 bases between the two ends. The CDR3 DNA reads as TGCGCCAGCAGATCGTCCTACGAGCAGTACTTC. Protein product: CASRSSYEQYF.

The chain carries TRBV7-3 and TRBJ2-7, with D possibly matching TRBD2 (6 bases). V was clipped by 2 bases and J by 5 bases, with 16 bases between them. CDR1 and CDR2 from the germline V gene are SGHTA and FQGTGA. The CDR3 contains 15 residues. CDR3 in DNA: TGTGCCAGCAGCTTAGGTGGCAGCGGGTCGGACGAGCAGTACTTC. Amino acid sequence: CASSLGGSGSDEQYF. Full variable domain (outside the CDR3, taken from reference TRBV7-3 and TRBJ2-7): GAGVSQTPSNKVTEKGKYVELRCDPISGHTALYWYRQSLGQGPEFLIYFQGTGAADDSGLPNDRFFAVRPEGSVSTLKIQRTERGDSAVYLCASSLGGSGSDEQYFGPGTRLTVT.

The CDR3 is CASSLKSESYEQYF. The CDR3 nucleotides read TGTGCCAGCAGCCTAAAGTCGGAGTCCTACGAGCAGTACTTC. The rearrangement uses TRBV21-1 and TRBJ2-7; no check of the table's D call, TRBD2, against the DNA was made. TRBV21-1 is given as a pseudogene. CDR3 size: 14 residues.

In its sample, this clone was seen once. The rearrangement links TRBV21-1 to TRBJ2-7; the D call of TRBD2 is as the table states it, not checked on the DNA. TRBV21-1 is a pseudogene. CDR3 length equals 15 residues. CDR3 sequence: CAKNNSGREDHEQYF. In DNA, the CDR3 is TGTGCTAAAAACAATAGCGGGAGAGAGGACCACGAGCAGTACTTC.

J is TRBJ1-5 and V is TRBV19; D possibly corresponds to TRBD1 (5 bases). V was trimmed by 8 bases and J by 0 bases, leaving 17 bases between them. The germline V gene encodes CDR1 LNHDA and CDR2 SQIVND (reference sequence). The CDR3 is made up of 16 amino acids. CDR3 DNA sequence: TGTGCCAGTCGGGACCTCTCATGGGGTAGCAATCAGCCCCAGCATTTT. This codes for CASRDLSWGSNQPQHF.

V and J are TRBV19 and TRBJ1-6, with D possibly TRBD1 on 6 matching bases. V lost 5 bases and J 9 bases, leaving 11 bases between the germline ends. This CDR3 spans 13 amino acids. Germline V gene sequence: CDR1 LNHDA, CDR2 SQIVND (reference sequence). The CDR3 DNA reads TGTGCCAGTAGTCGGCAGGGGAGTTCACCCCTCCACTTT. Protein product: CASSRQGSSPLHF. The complete variable domain, with remaining parts taken from reference TRBV19 and TRBJ1-6, reads DGGITQSPKYLFRKEGQNVTLSCEQNLNHDAMYWYRQDPGQGLRLIYYSQIVNDFQKGDIAEGYSVSREKKESFPLTVTSAQKNPTAFYLCASSRQGSSPLHFGNGTRLTVT.

The chain joins TRBV7-9 to TRBJ1-6; 8 nucleotides agree with TRBD1. The CDR3 runs 16 residues. V gave up 3 bases and J gave up 6 bases; unmatched junction bases: 7. Germline V gene data show CDR1 as SEHNR and CDR2 as FQNEAQ (reference sequence). CDR3 in amino acids: CASSFWTGSFNSPLHF. The DNA for the CDR3 is TGTGCCAGCAGCTTTTGGACAGGGAGCTTTAATTCACCCCTCCACTTT. Full variable domain (missing parts from reference TRBV7-9 and TRBJ1-6): DTGVSQNPRHKITKRGQNVTFRCDPISEHNRLYWYRQTLGQGPEFLTYFQNEAQLEKSRLLSDRFSAERPKGSFSTLEIQRTEQGDSAMYLCASSFWTGSFNSPLHFGNGTRLTVT.

The V call is TRBV2, the J call TRBJ2-5; D is perhaps TRBD2 (5 bases). CDR1 SNHLY and CDR2 FYNNEI come from the germline V gene. The CDR3 consists of 15 residues. V was trimmed by 8 bases and J by 7 bases, leaving 23 bases between them. Here the CDR3 reads CASRPIGRNRGTQYF. As DNA, the CDR3 is TGTGCCAGCCGACCTATAGGCCGGAACCGGGGGACCCAGTACTTC.

The chain recombines TRBV2 with TRBJ1-3, with 7 bases matching TRBD1. The CDR3 sequence is 15 residues long. Germline CDR1 and CDR2: SNHLY and FYNNEI. The junction had 1 base not matched to a gene; V was cut back by 0 bases and J by 2 bases. Written as DNA, the CDR3 is TGTGCCAGCAGTGAAGCGACAGGGACTGGAAACACCATATATTTT. Translation: CASSEATGTGNTIYF.

V usage is TRBV2 and J usage is TRBJ2-1; 14 bases match TRBD2. CDR1 is SNHLY, CDR2 FYNNEI, per germline. J lost 8 bases, V lost 7 bases, and 4 bases had no gene match. The CDR3 length is 14 residues. CDR3 nucleotides: TGTGCCAGCACTCCGGGACTAGCGGGAGATGAGCAGTTCTTC. It codes for CASTPGLAGDEQFF.

The V gene is TRBV6-1, the J gene TRBJ1-2, with D hard to call. This CDR3 has 11 residues. V lost 6 bases, J lost 5 bases, and 7 bases lay in between. The germline V gene encodes CDR1 MNHNS and CDR2 SASEGT. The CDR3 nucleotides read TGTGCCAGCAGAGCCTTATATGGCTACACCTTC. Translated: CASRALYGYTF.

This clone was picked up a small number of times. This chain joins TRBV7-2 and TRBJ1-2; D gene uncertain. The CDR3 covers 17 residues. V was trimmed by 1 base and J by 1 base, leaving 16 bases between them. CDR1 and CDR2 from the germline V gene are SGHTA and FQGNSA. The CDR3 region is CASSLDQAGAFNYGYTF. In nucleotides, the CDR3 is TGTGCCAGCAGCTTAGATCAGGCAGGAGCTTTTAACTATGGCTACACCTTC.

The chain couples TRBV5-4 to TRBJ2-3, with D unclear. The CDR3 length is 14 residues. Germline CDR1 is SGHNT and CDR2 is YYREEE (reference sequence). V lost 0 bases, J lost 0 bases, and 5 bases lay in between. The DNA for the CDR3 is TGTGCCAGCAGCTTGGGTGCTAGCACAGATACGCAGTATTTT. This gives the protein CASSLGASTDTQYF. Complete variable domain (other parts from reference TRBV5-4 and TRBJ2-3): ETGVTQSPTHLIKTRGQQVTLRCSSQSGHNTVSWYQQALGQGPQFIFQYYREEENGRGNFPPRFSGLQFPNYSSELNVNALELDDSALYLCASSLGASTDTQYFGPGTRLTVL.